This TCR beta chain was sequenced during a study of cytomegalovirus exposure and HLA in healthy donors. Use of 60 Vbeta and 13 Jbeta primers characterized the PCR. The assay was immunoSEQ multiplex PCR, and TCRdb's table has in-frame clones only and misses some. The profile shows around 200,000 clones, roughly 79% of them singletons. The V end lost 3 bases, the J end lost 0 bases, and 11 bases lay between the germline ends. There are 15 residues in the CDR3. The germline gives CDR1 SEHNR, CDR2 FQNEAQ (reference sequence). The specimen sequenced was PBMCs. This chain connects TRBV7-9 to TRBJ1-1, with D uncertain. This clonotype originated in a man in his late teens or twenties in good health and CMV-seronegative. CDR3 DNA sequence: TGTGCCAGCAGCTTTGGGGAGTGGATGAACACTGAAGCTTTCTTT. Translated: CASSFGEWMNTEAFF.